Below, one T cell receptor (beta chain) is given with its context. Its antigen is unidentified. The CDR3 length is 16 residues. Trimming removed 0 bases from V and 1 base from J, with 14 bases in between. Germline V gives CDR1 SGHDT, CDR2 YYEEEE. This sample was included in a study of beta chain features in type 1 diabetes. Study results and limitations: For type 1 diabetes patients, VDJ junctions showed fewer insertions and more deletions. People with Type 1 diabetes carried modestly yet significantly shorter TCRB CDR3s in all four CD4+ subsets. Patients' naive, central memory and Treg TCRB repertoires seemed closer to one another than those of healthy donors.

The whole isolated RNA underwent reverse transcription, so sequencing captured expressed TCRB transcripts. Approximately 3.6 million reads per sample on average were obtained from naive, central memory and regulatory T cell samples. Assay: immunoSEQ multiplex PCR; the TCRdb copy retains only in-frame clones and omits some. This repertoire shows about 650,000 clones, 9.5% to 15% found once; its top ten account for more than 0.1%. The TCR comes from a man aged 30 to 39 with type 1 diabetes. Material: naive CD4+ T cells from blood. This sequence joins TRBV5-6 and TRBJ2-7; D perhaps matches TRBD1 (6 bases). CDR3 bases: TGTGCCAGCAGCTTGGTCGGGGACACCTTATCCTACGAGCAGTACTTC. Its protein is CASSLVGDTLSYEQYF.